What follows are 25 T cell receptor beta chains derived from one specimen sequenced in a study of T cell clusters in autoimmune cytopenias. One tube held mixed TRB-A and TRB-B primer pools for touch-down PCR. For each CDR3 protein, TCRdb gives one entry from its re-call of the multiplex PCR reads, without DNA. Recorded here are more than 9,000 distinct CDR3 sequences; the top ten clones represent approximately 3.2%. TRB was amplified from about 270 ng of peripheral blood genomic DNA per sample. These sequences were also reported in another study, on T cell repertoires in aging, cancer and after chemotherapy.

Sequenced input: peripheral blood. These receptors were collected from a human donor in good health.

The chain couples TRBV5-4 to TRBJ2-5; TCRdb's D gene call, TRBD1, goes unchecked for lack of DNA. Germline assignment: CDR1 SGHNT and CDR2 YYREEE (reference sequence). The CDR3 totals 14 residues. CDR3: CASSRGQPGETQYF. Using reference TRBV5-4 and TRBJ2-5 for the parts outside the CDR3, the full variable domain is ETGVTQSPTHLIKTRGQQVTLRCSSQSGHNTVSWYQQALGQGPQFIFQYYREEENGRGNFPPRFSGLQFPNYSSELNVNALELDDSALYLCASSRGQPGETQYFGPGTRLLVL.

This chain links TRBV20-1 with TRBJ1-1; TCRdb names TRBD1, which stays unverified in the absence of DNA. This CDR3 has 12 residues. The germline CDR1 and CDR2 sequences are DFQATT and SNEGSKA (reference sequence). The CDR3 is CSARGGGGEAFF.

The gene calls are TRBV7-9 and TRBJ2-6. The CDR3 is made up of 14 amino acids. Germline CDR1 SEHNR, CDR2 FQNEAQ (reference sequence). Here the CDR3 reads CASTKGTGANVLTF.

The genes are TRBV19 and TRBJ2-1. This CDR3 is 16 amino acids long. Germline CDR1 reads LNHDA; CDR2 reads SQIVND (reference sequence). The CDR3 loop is CASSTRIGGFYNEQFF. Filled out from reference TRBV19 and TRBJ2-1, the complete variable domain reads DGGITQSPKYLFRKEGQNVTLSCEQNLNHDAMYWYRQDPGQGLRLIYYSQIVNDFQKGDIAEGYSVSREKKESFPLTVTSAQKNPTAFYLCASSTRIGGFYNEQFFGPGTRLTVL.

This clonotype is identified as medium-sized from frequency. V is TRBV5-6 and J is TRBJ1-6; checking the TCRdb D call of TRBD1 is not possible without DNA. CDR3 size: 14 residues. Looked up from germline, CDR1 is SGHDT and CDR2 is YYEEEE. CDR3 in amino acids: CASSLQGYNSPLHF.

In terms of frequency, this clonotype is medium-sized (0.01 to 0.1%). The chain carries TRBV19 and TRBJ1-2; as DNA is missing, the TRBD1 call by TCRdb cannot be tested. Germline CDR1 reads LNHDA; CDR2 reads SQIVND (reference sequence). The CDR3 is made up of 15 amino acids. The CDR3 sequence: CASSPRKGFDYGYTF.

This clonotype shows up as medium-sized (0.01 to 0.1%) by frequency. V is TRBV19 and J is TRBJ2-1; there is no DNA to check the TCRdb D call of TRBD1. Germline V CDR1 and CDR2: LNHDA, SQIVND (reference sequence). This CDR3 is built from 14 residues. CDR3 residues: CASSAGGDYNEQFF.

This clonotype is called medium-sized based on its frequency. V gene TRBV6-1 combines with J gene TRBJ1-6. This CDR3 is built from 17 residues. Germline CDR1 and CDR2: MNHNS and SASEGT. The CDR3 sequence: CASSEQWTVSYNSPLHF.

This clonotype registers medium-sized (0.01 to 0.1%) by frequency. The V call is TRBV19, the J call TRBJ2-7. There are 13 residues in the CDR3. The germline V gene encodes CDR1 LNHDA and CDR2 SQIVND (reference sequence). The CDR3 spells CASSIDGNYEQYF.

The chain uses TRBV5-6 and TRBJ1-2. The CDR3 spans 12 residues. Germline values: CDR1 SGHDT, CDR2 YYEEEE. This chain's CDR3 is CASSLERRGYTF.

Considering frequency, this clonotype is medium-sized. This chain joins TRBV19 and TRBJ2-7; TCRdb designates TRBD2, a call that cannot be tested without DNA. The germline V gene has CDR1 LNHDA and CDR2 SQIVND (reference sequence). This CDR3 spans 12 amino acids. CDR3 region: CASSPREGKQYF.

The rearrangement joins TRBV7-9 to TRBJ1-2; the D call from TCRdb, TRBD1, cannot be confirmed without DNA. This CDR3 region has 17 residues. Germline V lookup: CDR1 SEHNR, CDR2 FQNEAQ (reference sequence). CDR3 residues: CASSPRTGGRLYYGYTF.

V gene TRBV7-9 combines with J gene TRBJ1-5. The V gene's germline CDR1 is SEHNR and CDR2 FQNEAQ (reference sequence). This CDR3 has 12 amino acids. The chain's CDR3 is CASSLDGELQHF.

This clonotype is classed as medium-sized by frequency. This sequence joins TRBV7-9 and TRBJ1-2; TCRdb selects TRBD1, and the lack of DNA leaves this call unchecked. The germline CDR1 and CDR2 sequences are SEHNR and FQNEAQ (reference sequence). This CDR3 is built from 15 residues. The CDR3 sequence is CASSSGGVWVYGYTF.

This CDR3 reads CSARGTGENVSTDTQYF. V is TRBV20-1 and J is TRBJ2-3; TCRdb reports TRBD1, a call that lacks DNA to check it against. This CDR3 has 17 amino acids. The germline V gene has CDR1 DFQATT and CDR2 SNEGSKA (reference sequence).

This clonotype shows up as medium-sized by frequency. The rearrangement links TRBV30 to TRBJ1-2. CDR3 size: 13 residues. CDR1 GTSNPN and CDR2 SVGIG come from the germline V gene (reference sequence). CDR3 protein: CAWSVGVYYGYTF.

This sequence joins TRBV6-2 or TRBV6-3 and TRBJ2-5; no DNA is available, so the TRBD1 call from TCRdb remains unchecked. Germline V lookup: CDR1 MNHEY, CDR2 SVGEGT. The CDR3 sequence is 14 residues long. The chain's CDR3 is CASRNPGHGETQYF.

The V gene is TRBV6-2 or TRBV6-3, the J gene TRBJ2-5; no DNA is available, so the TRBD2 call from TCRdb remains unchecked. The CDR3 has 16 residues. CDR1 is MNHEY, CDR2 SVGEGT, per germline. The CDR3 is CASTTPWTSGLETQYF.

J is TRBJ1-1 and V is TRBV5-4. This CDR3 contains 14 residues. Germline values: CDR1 SGHNT, CDR2 YYREEE (reference sequence). The CDR3 spells CASSLALSNTEAFF. The whole variable domain, filled in from reference TRBV5-4 and TRBJ1-1, reads ETGVTQSPTHLIKTRGQQVTLRCSSQSGHNTVSWYQQALGQGPQFIFQYYREEENGRGNFPPRFSGLQFPNYSSELNVNALELDDSALYLCASSLALSNTEAFFGQGTRLTVV.

The genes are TRBV27 and TRBJ1-1; the D gene TCRdb calls, TRBD1, cannot be checked with no DNA. This CDR3 spans 16 amino acids. Germline lookup yields CDR1 MNHEY and CDR2 SMNVEV (reference sequence). CDR3 protein: CASSPIDRGLSTEAFF.

The genes are TRBV20-1 and TRBJ1-1. The CDR3 is 12 residues long. Germline CDR1 DFQATT, CDR2 SNEGSKA (reference sequence). The CDR3 reads CSARFGKTEAFF.

The V and J genes are TRBV6-6 and TRBJ2-2; lacking DNA, the TRBD1 call made by TCRdb goes unchecked. Germline V CDR1 and CDR2: MNHNY, SVGAGI (reference sequence). The CDR3 has 16 amino acids. CDR3 sequence reads: CASKSPPVGLTGELFF.

The genes are TRBV29-1 and TRBJ1-2; with no DNA, the TCRdb D assignment of TRBD1 cannot be verified. This CDR3 has 11 residues. Germline CDR1 reads SQVTM; CDR2 reads ANQGSEA. The CDR3 sequence is CSVGRGQGYTF.

The chain recombines TRBV7-2 with TRBJ1-1; lacking DNA, the TRBD1 call made by TCRdb goes unchecked. The germline CDR1 and CDR2 sequences are SGHTA and FQGNSA. The CDR3 consists of 15 residues. The CDR3 sequence is CASSSSGAMNTEAFF.

The J gene is TRBJ1-6, the V gene TRBV7-2; with no DNA, the TCRdb D assignment of TRBD1 cannot be verified. The CDR3 contains 15 residues. Germline assignment: CDR1 SGHTA and CDR2 FQGNSA. CDR3 residues: CASSRTGTGGSPLHF.